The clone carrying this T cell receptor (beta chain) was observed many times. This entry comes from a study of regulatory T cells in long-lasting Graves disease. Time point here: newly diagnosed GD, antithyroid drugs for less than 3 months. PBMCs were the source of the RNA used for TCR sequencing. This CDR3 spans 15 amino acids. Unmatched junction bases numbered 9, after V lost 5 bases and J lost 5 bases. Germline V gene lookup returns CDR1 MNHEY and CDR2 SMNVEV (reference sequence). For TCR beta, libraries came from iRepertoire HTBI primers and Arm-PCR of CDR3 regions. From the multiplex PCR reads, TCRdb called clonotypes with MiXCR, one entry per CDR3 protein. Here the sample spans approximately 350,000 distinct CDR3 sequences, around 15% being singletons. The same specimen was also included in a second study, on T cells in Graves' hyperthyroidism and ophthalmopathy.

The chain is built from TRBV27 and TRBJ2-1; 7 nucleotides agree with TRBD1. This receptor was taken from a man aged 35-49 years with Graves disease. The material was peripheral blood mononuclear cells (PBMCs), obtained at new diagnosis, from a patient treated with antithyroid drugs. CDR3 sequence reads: CASSRDQGVHNEQFF. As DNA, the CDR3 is TGTGCCAGCAGTCGAGATCAGGGGGTCCACAATGAGCAGTTCTTC.